This T cell receptor beta chain was obtained from a study of CXCR3-negative and CXCR3-positive naive CD8 T cells. Study findings and constraints: Researchers report that CXCR3-positive naive cells carry more hydrophobic TRB CDR3s than CXCR3-negative naive cells. The TRBV-TRBJ usage of naive CXCR3-negative and CXCR3-positive cells was similar, but that of memory cells differed. Memory CD8+ cells showed much lower diversity, while both naive subsets displayed comparably high diversity.

As regards this clonotype: What it recognizes is unknown.

The CDR3 spans 15 residues. Germline CDR1 is LNHDA and CDR2 is SQIVND (reference sequence). Through 5' RACE with UMI labels, the TRB cDNA libraries were prepared. From the 5' RACE reads, TCRdb lists one entry per CDR3 protein and no DNA. The sample is made up of 150,000 to 160,000 distinct CDR3 sequences, and the top ten hold about 0.48% of it. The sequenced sample consisted of naive CXCR3+ CD8+ T cells from blood. The subset is: CD45RO-CCR7+CD27+CD95- naive CD8+ T cells expressing CXCR3 (TNR3+). This receptor was taken from a human donor in good health. Some clones in this sample may be carry-over from other donors' samples. V gene TRBV19 combines with J gene TRBJ1-5. The CDR3 is CASSIALIGDQPQHF.